The present T cell receptor (beta chain) was sequenced within a study of T-cell memory formation after mild COVID-19. Study-wide results and caveats: Shrinking CD4+ clones resided mostly in CM and EM, and CD8+ ones in EMRA.

This clonotype was seen many times. Its antigen is as yet unknown. Germline CDR1 MDHEN, CDR2 SYDVKM. CDR3 length: 14 amino acids. V gave up 2 bases and J gave up 6 bases; unmatched junction bases: 2. TCRdb ran MiXCR on the 5' RACE reads and lists one entry per CDR3 protein. Of about 270,000 distinct CDR3 sequences detected, 15% to 20% appear once; the ten largest clones hold 23%. The J gene is TRBJ2-2, the V gene TRBV28; 8 bases match TRBD2. Sequencing was done on a sample of PBMCs or a T cell subset sorted from them (not recorded which). The clonotype was recovered from a man aged 18 to 29 who had mild COVID-19 (a few samples of this study predate the infection). Cell type and time point are not known. The CDR3 DNA is TGTGCCAGCAGTTTAGGAGCGGGAGCCGGGGAGCTGTTTTTT. As protein: CASSLGAGAGELFF.